A single sample gave rise to the 22 T cell receptor beta chains below, sequenced in a study of cytomegalovirus exposure and HLA in healthy donors. The PCR contained 60 Vbeta and 13 Jbeta primers. The repertoire was sequenced with immunoSEQ multiplex PCR; TCRdb's copy has only in-frame clones and lacks some. This repertoire shows about 160,000 clones, 65% to 85% found once; its top ten account for 7% to 7.5%. The sequenced sample was PBMCs. These receptors originate from a man aged 40-55 years in good health and CMV-seropositive.

V gene TRBV5-1 combines with J gene TRBJ1-1; D might be TRBD1 (5 bases). Trimming stripped 0 bases from V and 0 bases from J, with 6 bases between. The germline CDR1 and CDR2 sequences are SGHRS and YFSETQ. The CDR3 has 14 residues. CDR3: CASSLEDMNTEAFF. The CDR3 DNA sequence: TGCGCCAGCAGCTTGGAGGACATGAACACTGAAGCTTTCTTT.

This clone was detected once. This chain links TRBV11-1 with TRBJ2-5; the match to TRBD1 covers 7 bases. The J call may be incorrect, as the DNA end agrees better with TRBJ2-7. Germline-derived CDR1 and CDR2 are SGHAT and FQDESV (reference sequence). The CDR3 loop spans 13 amino acids. The CDR3 DNA reads as TGTGCCAGCGGACAGGCAGAAACCTACGAGCAGTACTTC. Protein: CASGQAETYEQYF.

The chain has TRBV5-1 and TRBJ2-5; no clear D. V lost 2 bases to trimming and J lost 5 bases, with 13 bases between them. Germline assignment: CDR1 SGHRS and CDR2 YFSETQ. The CDR3 covers 14 residues. CDR3 amino acids: CASSFAERWETQYF. In DNA form, the CDR3 reads TGCGCCAGCAGCTTTGCGGAGAGGTGGGAGACCCAGTACTTC.

V is TRBV20-1 and J is TRBJ1-1, with D unresolved. CDR1 is DFQATT and CDR2 is SNEGSKA in the germline V gene (reference sequence). Trimming removed 3 bases from V and 4 bases from J, with 6 bases in between. CDR3 length: 11 amino acids. The CDR3 sequence is CSARGSTEAFF. CDR3 DNA: TGCAGTGCTAGGGGGAGCACTGAAGCTTTCTTT.

The chain carries TRBV5-1 and TRBJ1-2, with D uncertain. Deletions cut 4 bases from V and 8 bases from J, with 3 bases between. This CDR3 has 9 amino acids. Germline V gene lookup returns CDR1 SGHRS and CDR2 YFSETQ. Here the CDR3 DNA reads TGCGCCAGCAGCGGCGGCTACACCTTC. Amino acid sequence: CASSGGYTF.

The chain couples TRBV7-2 to TRBJ1-2, with a tentative D call TRBD1 (5 bases). CDR1 and CDR2 (germline): SGHTA, FQGNSA. The CDR3 has 15 amino acids. Trimming pared 8 bases from V and 3 bases from J, leaving 19 bases between. The CDR3 protein is CASAAGGDPHYGYTF. DNA for the CDR3: TGTGCCAGCGCCGCGGGAGGGGATCCCCACTATGGCTACACCTTC.

This chain connects TRBV4-3 to TRBJ2-1; TRBD2 is a possible D gene (6 bases). Germline values: CDR1 LGHNA, CDR2 YSLEER. CDR3 size: 16 residues. Trimming removed 0 bases from V and 6 bases from J, with 15 bases in between. The CDR3 region has the DNA TGCGCCAGCAGCCAAGAGGGTTGGCGAGCGGGCAATGAGCAGTTCTTC. Translated: CASSQEGWRAGNEQFF.

This clone occurred once. This chain uses TRBV27 with TRBJ2-7; D possibly corresponds to TRBD2 (6 bases). Germline V lookup: CDR1 MNHEY, CDR2 SMNVEV (reference sequence). The CDR3 loop spans 13 amino acids. Trimming cost V 5 bases and J 5 bases, with 13 bases left between them. The CDR3 nucleotides are TGTGCCAGCAGTCCCCTTGGCGGGGACGAGCAGTACTTC. Amino acid sequence: CASSPLGGDEQYF.

V and J are TRBV7-8 and TRBJ2-7; TRBD1 agrees at 10 bases. There are 14 residues in the CDR3. The ends lost 6 bases at V and 6 bases at J; junction bases unmatched: 8. In germline, CDR1 is SGHVS, CDR2 FQNEAQ. CDR3 sequence: CASRPGTGALEQYF. CDR3 nucleotides: TGTGCCAGCAGACCCGGGACAGGGGCACTCGAGCAGTACTTC.

The CDR3 nucleotides read TGTGCCATCGCGACAGGGCGGGAGCAGTACTTC. Residues: CAIATGREQYF. The genes are TRBV27 and TRBJ2-7, with TRBD1 matching over 7 bases. V lost 10 bases and J lost 7; bases outside the gene matches: 7. The length of the CDR3 is 11 residues. Germline CDR1 reads MNHEY; CDR2 reads SMNVEV (reference sequence).

The chain uses TRBV11-2 and TRBJ2-3, with 11 bases identical to TRBD1. The germline V gene has CDR1 SGHAT and CDR2 FQNNGV. V trimming: 6 bases; J trimming: 6 bases; junction bases outside the gene matches: 5. The CDR3 consists of 14 residues. CDR3 in DNA: TGTGCCAGCAGTCGGACAGGGGGCTGGGATACGCAGTATTTT. It translates to CASSRTGGWDTQYF.

The chain carries TRBV4-1 and TRBJ1-4; weak D call: TRBD1 (5 bases). The CDR3 sequence is 15 residues long. Trimming took 4 bases from V and 7 from J, leaving 16 bases between them. Germline lookup yields CDR1 MGHRA and CDR2 YSYEKL. The CDR3 DNA is TGCGCCAGCAGCCGGGGGGAGGGGACGGGTGAAAAACTGTTTTTT. Translated, it gives CASSRGEGTGEKLFF.

The chain is built from TRBV30 and TRBJ1-1; D possibly corresponds to TRBD1 (5 bases). The V end lost 1 base, the J end lost 6 bases, and 6 bases lay between the germline ends. Germline V gives CDR1 GTSNPN, CDR2 SVGIG (reference sequence). The CDR3 spans 11 residues. CDR3 residues: CAWSGGAEAFF. In nucleotides, the CDR3 is TGTGCCTGGAGTGGGGGGGCTGAAGCTTTCTTT.

The gene calls are TRBV2 and TRBJ1-1; D ambiguous. This CDR3 has 12 amino acids. The germline V gene has CDR1 SNHLY and CDR2 FYNNEI. Trimming stripped 4 bases from V and 8 bases from J, with 11 bases between. CDR3 DNA sequence: TGTGCCAGCAGTGCGGTTGGGCAGGAAGCTTTCTTT. It encodes CASSAVGQEAFF. Full variable domain (rest looked up from reference TRBV2 and TRBJ1-1): EPEVTQTPSHQVTQMGQEVILRCVPISNHLYFYWYRQILGQKVEFLVSFYNNEISEKSEIFDDQFSVERPDGSNFTLKIRSTKLEDSAMYFCASSAVGQEAFFGQGTRLTVV.

V is TRBV10-2 and J is TRBJ2-2, with 13 nucleotides matching TRBD2. The germline V gene has CDR1 WSHSY and CDR2 SAAADI. CDR3 length: 15 residues. The J segment lost 3 bases and the V segment lost 8 bases, leaving 3 bases of the junction unmatched. CDR3 region: CASGLAGAHTGELFF. CDR3 coding DNA: TGCGCCAGCGGACTAGCGGGGGCCCACACCGGGGAGCTGTTTTTT.

The rearrangement uses TRBV5-1 and TRBJ2-2; 10 bases align to TRBD1. The V and J ends lost 4 bases and 3 bases, in that order; junction bases with no gene match: 6. Germline lookup yields CDR1 SGHRS and CDR2 YFSETQ. The CDR3 is 16 residues long. This CDR3 reads CASSPRGQGYTGELFF. The DNA of the CDR3 is TGCGCCAGCAGCCCGAGGGGACAGGGGTACACCGGGGAGCTGTTTTTT.

The V gene is TRBV6-5, the J gene TRBJ1-5; tentatively, D is TRBD1 (6 bases). Germline CDR1 reads MNHEY; CDR2 reads SVGAGI. The V end was cut by 6 bases, the J end by 1 base, with 7 bases between. The CDR3 covers 13 residues. CDR3 amino acids: CASSGQSNQPQHF. In DNA, the CDR3 is TGTGCCAGCAGCGGACAGAGCAATCAGCCCCAGCATTTT.

The chain recombines TRBV9 with TRBJ1-6; 10 nucleotides align to TRBD1. This CDR3 contains 17 residues. V shed 4 bases and J 10 bases; nucleotides not matched to a gene: 14. Germline V CDR1 and CDR2: SGDLS, YYNGEE. The CDR3 region has the DNA TGTGCCAGCAGCCTCGGTCGCGACAGGGGGCTCGGGTCACCCCTCCACTTT. Residues: CASSLGRDRGLGSPLHF. The whole variable domain, filled in from reference TRBV9 and TRBJ1-6, reads DSGVTQTPKHLITATGQRVTLRCSPRSGDLSVYWYQQSLDQGLQFLIQYYNGEERAKGNILERFSAQQFPDLHSELNLSSLELGDSALYFCASSLGRDRGLGSPLHFGNGTRLTVT.

DNA of the CDR3: TGTGCCAGTAGTATACAGGGTCGGAACACTGAAGCTTTCTTT. Translation gives CASSIQGRNTEAFF. The chain uses TRBV19 and TRBJ1-1; D may be TRBD1 (5 bases). This CDR3 has 14 residues. Germline V CDR1 and CDR2: LNHDA, SQIVND (reference sequence). V lost 2 bases, J lost 1 base, and 8 bases lay in between.

This clone was found a few times. The DNA for the CDR3 is TGCGCCAGCAGCTCACAGACAGGGGCTAGCGAGCAGTACTTC. As protein: CASSSQTGASEQYF. This chain connects TRBV4-1 to TRBJ2-7; 8 bases are shared with TRBD1. Losses at the gene ends were 5 bases for V and 6 bases for J; bases not matched to a gene: 9. This CDR3 has 14 amino acids. The V gene's germline CDR1 is MGHRA and CDR2 YSYEKL.

Here the CDR3 reads CASSPLRTGFEAFF. In DNA form, the CDR3 reads TGTGCCAGCTCACCCCTCCGGACAGGGTTTGAAGCTTTCTTT. The chain links TRBV18 to TRBJ1-1; 8 bases agree with TRBD1. The CDR3 loop spans 14 amino acids. Germline-derived CDR1 and CDR2 are KGHSH and LQKENI. The ends lost 3 bases at V and 7 bases at J; junction bases unmatched: 7.

The V gene is TRBV6-1, the J gene TRBJ1-3; the D gene is possibly TRBD1 (6 bases). This CDR3 comprises 14 residues. Germline CDR1 is MNHNS and CDR2 is SASEGT. V gave up 7 bases and J gave up 4 bases, with 14 bases separating them. CDR3 DNA sequence: TGTGCCAGCATTTACAGGGATGCGGGAAACACCATATATTTT. Protein product: CASIYRDAGNTIYF.